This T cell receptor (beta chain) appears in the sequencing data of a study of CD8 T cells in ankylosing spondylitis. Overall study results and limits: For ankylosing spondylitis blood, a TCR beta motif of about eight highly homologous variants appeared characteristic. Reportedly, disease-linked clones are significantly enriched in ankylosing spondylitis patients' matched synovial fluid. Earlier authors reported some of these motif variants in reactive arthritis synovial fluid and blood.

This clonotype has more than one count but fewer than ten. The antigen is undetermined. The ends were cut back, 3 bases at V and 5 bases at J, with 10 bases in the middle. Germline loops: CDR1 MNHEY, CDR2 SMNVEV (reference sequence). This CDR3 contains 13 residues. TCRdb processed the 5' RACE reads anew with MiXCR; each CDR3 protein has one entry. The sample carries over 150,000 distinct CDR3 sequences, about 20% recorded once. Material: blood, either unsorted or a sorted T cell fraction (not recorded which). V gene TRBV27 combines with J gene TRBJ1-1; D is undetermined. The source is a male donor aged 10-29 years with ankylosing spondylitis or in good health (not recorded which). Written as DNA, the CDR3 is TGTGCCAGCAGTTTCGGGGTAGGAACTGAAGCTTTCTTT. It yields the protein CASSFGVGTEAFF.